This T cell receptor beta chain came from a study of response to subunit inactivated influenza vaccine (dated by TCRdb to 2016 to 2019). Regarding the complete study: Deep quantitative T cell receptor repertoire profiling was used in the study to track responses to a trivalent subunit inactivated influenza vaccine.

What the research found in general, with its limitations: The authors proposed that each seasonal influenza vaccination may bring in only a limited number of new T cells.

Worth noting for this clonotype: No cognate antigen has been identified for it. Per-base qualities were not stored, and no clone one base away is much larger.

Inclusive of the bounding cysteine and phenylalanine, the CDR3 is 11 residues long. CDR3 DNA only is kept here, 33 bases in frame from base 1. V loses 6 bases of germline sequence and J loses 5 bases, and the interval between the two ends is 6 bases. The germline V gene supplies CDR1 SGHAT and CDR2 FQNNGV. The receptor library was made with RT-PCR. The listed sequencing device is Illumina HiSeq 2500. Through fastp at Q25 and MiXCR, TCRdb rebuilt clones from the public reads, retaining in-frame beta chains. Entries are consolidated by CDR3 protein sequence, retaining the most common genes and DNA. Counted in this sample were 150,000 or so distinct CDR3 sequences; about 10% of them appeared once. The ten largest clones represent around 33% of the sample.

The chain is encoded by TRBV11-2 joined to TRBJ2-3; no D segment can be confidently identified. The specimen was CD8+ T cells sorted from PBMCs, collected less than 30 months after vaccination. The source of this sequence is a man between 50 and 75 years old who received an inactivated influenza vaccine. Donor details come from another sample of the same person, matched by shared clones. Here is the DNA: TGTGCCAGCAGGAAACAAGATACGCAGTATTTT. This yields the protein CASRKQDTQYF.